The next 15 T cell receptor beta chains were all read from a single sample in a study of PD-L1 blockade in urothelial cancer. Time point given: peripheral blood 6 weeks after treatment start. Clones were sequenced by immunoSEQ multiplex PCR, and TCRdb holds only the in-frame ones, with some missing. The sample carries more than 45,000 clones, about four fifths recorded once. Here the sequenced sample was PBMCs, taken around atezolizumab (anti-PD-L1) treatment. The receptors were gathered from an older man with urothelial cancer.

The chain has TRBV5-1 and TRBJ2-3; TRBD1 agrees at 9 bases. The CDR3 runs 14 residues. CDR1 and CDR2 from the germline V gene are SGHRS and YFSETQ. Trimming cost V 4 bases and J 6 bases; bases outside gene matches: 6. DNA for the CDR3: TGCGCCAGCAGCGTGGACAGGGGTATGGATACGCAGTATTTT. It specifies CASSVDRGMDTQYF.

V is TRBV5-6 and J is TRBJ1-1; no definite D call. Germline CDR1 reads SGHDT; CDR2 reads YYEEEE. The CDR3 has 13 residues. V lost 1 base and J lost 2, with 6 bases in between. The CDR3 is CASSLIANTEAFF. In nucleotides, the CDR3 is TGTGCCAGCAGCTTGATAGCTAACACTGAAGCTTTCTTT.

V gene TRBV4-1 combines with J gene TRBJ2-7; TRBD1 agrees at 10 bases. CDR3 length equals 16 residues. The germline V gene encodes CDR1 MGHRA and CDR2 YSYEKL. Trimming removed 1 base from V and 4 bases from J; junction bases left unmatched: 7. This CDR3 reads CASSQVAGTGVYEQYF. The CDR3 DNA reads TGCGCCAGCAGCCAAGTTGCCGGGACAGGGGTTTACGAGCAGTACTTC.

This clone was counted only a few times. This chain links TRBV5-4 with TRBJ2-7; D not certain. The V end was cut by 1 base, the J end by 0 bases, with 5 bases between. Germline V gene lookup returns CDR1 SGHNT and CDR2 YYREEE (reference sequence). This CDR3 contains 13 residues. The CDR3 sequence: CASSLYYSYEQYF. The DNA of the CDR3 is TGTGCCAGCAGCTTGTACTACTCCTACGAGCAGTACTTC.

The DNA of the CDR3 is TGTGCCAGCAGCTTCAGGGGCGGTGAGACCCAGTACTTC. Protein sequence: CASSFRGGETQYF. The chain has TRBV5-6 and TRBJ2-5, with D possibly TRBD1 on 6 matching bases. V was trimmed by 2 bases and J by 5 bases, leaving 10 bases between them. The CDR3 covers 13 residues. Germline V gene sequence: CDR1 SGHDT, CDR2 YYEEEE.

This clone appeared a single time. The chain carries TRBV7-9 and TRBJ2-1, with 8 bases aligning to TRBD2. The CDR3 is 16 residues long. The germline CDR1 and CDR2 sequences are SEHNR and FQNEAQ (reference sequence). V shed 3 bases and J 1 base; nucleotides not matched to a gene: 5. Here the CDR3 DNA reads TGTGCCAGCAGCTTGGGACTAGTGGTGTCCTACAATGAGCAGTTCTTC. Translation gives CASSLGLVVSYNEQFF.

The chain employs TRBV4-2 and TRBJ2-2, with D maybe TRBD2 (5 bases). The CDR3 is made up of 16 amino acids. V was pared by 0 bases and J by 8 bases, with 16 bases between. Germline CDR1 is LGHNA and CDR2 is YNFKEQ. The CDR3 DNA reads as TGTGCCAGCAGCCAAGATGGAGTCGGGGTTTCGGGGGAGCTGTTTTTT. It specifies CASSQDGVGVSGELFF.

This clone was detected a few times. This sequence joins TRBV10-3 and TRBJ2-1; 9 bases fit TRBD2. The CDR3 length is 16 residues. V was pared by 3 bases and J by 0 bases, with 3 bases of the junction left unmatched. From germline, CDR1 is ENHRY and CDR2 SYGVKD. CDR3 loop: CAISDRSGSSYNEQFF. CDR3 bases: TGTGCCATCAGTGACCGTAGCGGGAGCTCCTACAATGAGCAGTTCTTC.

The chain carries TRBV28 and TRBJ2-2, with D perhaps matching TRBD2 (7 bases). Germline CDR1 MDHEN, CDR2 SYDVKM. The CDR3 contains 17 residues. V was clipped by 7 bases and J by 3 bases, with 21 bases between them. CDR3 nucleotide sequence: TGTGCCAGCAACCCGGTGGGGGGAGGGGGTGACACCGGGGAGCTGTTTTTT. It encodes CASNPVGGGGDTGELFF.

The chain carries TRBV12-5 and TRBJ1-2; unclear D gene. The CDR3 is 15 residues long. CDR1 is LGHNT and CDR2 is FRNRAP in the germline V gene. Trimming pared 0 bases from V and 8 bases from J, leaving 16 bases between. CDR3 coding DNA: TGTGCTAGTGGTTTGGTAAGGCACGGAGAGGAAGGCTACACCTTC. Protein: CASGLVRHGEEGYTF.

The V gene is TRBV30, the J gene TRBJ1-6, with TRBD1 identical over 11 bases. The CDR3 length is 14 residues. In germline, CDR1 is GTSNPN, CDR2 SVGIG (reference sequence). V trimming: 2 bases; J trimming: 10 bases; junction bases outside the gene matches: 4. The CDR3 nucleotides read TGTGCCTGGAGTAGGACAGGGGGCGGATCACCCCTCCACTTT. Translating it yields CAWSRTGGGSPLHF. Full variable domain (remainder filled in from reference TRBV30 and TRBJ1-6): SQTIHQWPATLVQPVGSPLSLECTVEGTSNPNLYWYRQAAGRGLQLLFYSVGIGQISSEVPQNLSASRPQDRQFILSSKKLLLSDSGFYLCAWSRTGGGSPLHFGNGTRLTVT.

The chain employs TRBV27 and TRBJ2-3, with TRBD2 identical over 13 bases. The CDR3 is 19 residues long. Germline CDR1 and CDR2: MNHEY and SMNVEV (reference sequence). Unmatched junction bases numbered 10, after V lost 2 bases and J lost 2 bases. CDR3: CASSLAGLAGSGNTDTQYF. The CDR3 nucleotides read TGTGCCAGCAGTTTAGCGGGACTAGCGGGGAGCGGAAACACAGATACGCAGTATTTT.

This clone was seen at least ten times. The chain carries TRBV30 and TRBJ1-5; maybe TRBD1 (6 bases). The CDR3 is made up of 14 amino acids. V was cut by 5 bases and J by 0 bases, with 11 bases left in between. Looked up from germline, CDR1 is GTSNPN and CDR2 is SVGIG (reference sequence). Here the CDR3 reads CAWGKGGSNQPQHF. In nucleotides, the CDR3 is TGTGCCTGGGGAAAAGGGGGTAGCAATCAGCCCCAGCATTTT. Variable domain in full (rest from reference TRBV30 and TRBJ1-5): SQTIHQWPATLVQPVGSPLSLECTVEGTSNPNLYWYRQAAGRGLQLLFYSVGIGQISSEVPQNLSASRPQDRQFILSSKKLLLSDSGFYLCAWGKGGSNQPQHFGDGTRLSIL.

The genes are TRBV19 and TRBJ2-7, with 12 nucleotides matching TRBD1. This CDR3 is built from 15 residues. Germline assignment: CDR1 LNHDA and CDR2 SQIVND (reference sequence). Losses at the gene ends were 4 bases for V and 3 bases for J; bases not matched to a gene: 4. The CDR3 protein is CASSTGQGAFYEQYF. The CDR3 region has the DNA TGTGCCAGTAGTACGGGACAGGGGGCCTTCTACGAGCAGTACTTC.

The chain links TRBV10-1 to TRBJ2-1, with 14 bases identical to TRBD2. Germline trimming cut 4 bases from V and 4 bases from J; bases unmatched to any gene: 12. The CDR3 spans 19 residues. From germline, CDR1 is WNHNN and CDR2 SYGVQD (reference sequence). The CDR3 sequence is CASSGPRTSGRSMYNEQFF. The CDR3 region has the DNA TGCGCCAGCAGTGGACCACGGACTAGCGGGAGGTCGATGTACAATGAGCAGTTCTTC.